This TCR beta chain comes out of a study of CD8 T cells in Susac syndrome (dated by TCRdb to about 2019). Study-wide context: The study used repertoire sequencing to test whether antigen drove CD8+ T cell activation and differentiation in Susac syndrome. The clonality of the CD8+ T cell repertoire was compared across about a dozen healthy donors, about 14 Susac syndrome patients and about 15 multiple sclerosis patients.

V is pared back by 4 bases and J by 4 bases, with 22 bases lying between the germline termini. In the germline V gene (reference sequence), CDR1 corresponds to SEHNR and CDR2 to FQNEAQ. The CDR3 has 17 amino acids, counting the end cysteine and phenylalanine. Only the CDR3 portion is preserved as DNA: 51 bases, with reading frame beginning at the first base. High-throughput TCR beta sequencing profiled peripheral blood CD8+ and CD4+ T cells from healthy donors, Susac syndrome patients and multiple sclerosis patients. Treatment-naive patients with stable or active relapsing-remitting disease fulfilling revised McDonald criteria were used as multiple sclerosis controls. Bulk CD8+ and CD4+ T cells were purified by magnetic negative isolation, while CD8+ TEMRA cells were enriched using FACS. Blood was drawn into EDTA tubes, processed within 24 hours, and PBMCs were isolated by density gradient centrifugation. PBMCs intended for TCR sequencing were frozen in liquid nitrogen and were later thawed in a 37 degrees C water bath. The sorted or isolated CD4+, CD8+ and CD8+ TEMRA cells reached a purity of at least 90%.

The study at large found these results: The number of individuals in the TCR sequencing and HLA analysis was recognized as being relatively small.

RNA was extracted using the RNeasy kit, and about 0.45 to 1 ug of the RNA was reverse transcribed with random hexamers. TCR beta CDR3 regions were amplified with the immunoSEQ multiplex PCR assay covering 54 Vbeta and 13 Jbeta segments. PCR amplification bias was corrected using a synthetic template baseline for primer optimization and computational correction. For the original study's pipeline: Reads were assigned to V, D and J genes according to IMGT and analyzed in immunoSEQ Analyzer, with only productive sequences retained. Clonality was computed as one minus Shannon entropy normalized by log2 of the number of productive unique sequences. Public and private clones were assessed among the 100 most prevalent clones of each patient and control. A clone was defined as Susac-specific if it was absent from the healthy and MS cohorts, from about a thousand published viral clones and from other ImmuneACCESS disease sequences. The public sequencing data were trimmed at Q25 with fastp and processed into clonotypes with MiXCR by TCRdb, which kept only in-frame beta chains. Every CDR3 protein is listed once, alongside the most common genes and DNA of its rows. The V and J calls and clone size are TCRdb's, not the authors'. In all, the sample holds about 300,000 distinct CDR3 sequences, and 70% to 90% of those were seen once. Roughly 0.21% of the sample rests with the top ten.

On this clonotype: Its antigen is unknown. It has no much larger one-base neighbor in the sample; base qualities were not kept.

This sequence was found in a human donor with multiple sclerosis. Specimen: CD8+ T cells from PBMCs. Here the chain combines TRBV7-9 and TRBJ1-2; a tentative D match to TRBD1 spans 6 bases. The CDR3 in this case is CASSSNPPGDTTYGYTF. At the DNA level, the sequence is TGTGCCAGCAGCTCCAACCCCCCCGGGGACACGACCTATGGCTACACCTTC.